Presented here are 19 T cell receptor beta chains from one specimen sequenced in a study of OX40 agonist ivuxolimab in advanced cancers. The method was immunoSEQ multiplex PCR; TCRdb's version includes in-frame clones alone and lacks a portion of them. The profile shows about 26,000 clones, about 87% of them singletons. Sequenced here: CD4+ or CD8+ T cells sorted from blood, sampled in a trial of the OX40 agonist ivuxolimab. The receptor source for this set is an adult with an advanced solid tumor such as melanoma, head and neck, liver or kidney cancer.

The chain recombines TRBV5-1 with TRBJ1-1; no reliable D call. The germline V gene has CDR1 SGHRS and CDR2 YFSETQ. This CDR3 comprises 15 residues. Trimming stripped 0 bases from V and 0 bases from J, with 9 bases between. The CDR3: CASSLVGSVNTEAFF. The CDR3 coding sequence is TGCGCCAGCAGCTTGGTCGGCAGTGTGAACACTGAAGCTTTCTTT.

CDR3 nucleotides: TGTGCCAGCAGCAAATTAGGACAGGGAAATTCTGAAGCTTTCTTT. As protein: CASSKLGQGNSEAFF. The chain recombines TRBV27 with TRBJ1-1; TRBD1 agrees at 8 bases. V lost 6 bases, J lost 6 bases, and 12 bases stayed unmatched. Germline CDR1 reads MNHEY; CDR2 reads SMNVEV (reference sequence). This CDR3 is 15 amino acids long.

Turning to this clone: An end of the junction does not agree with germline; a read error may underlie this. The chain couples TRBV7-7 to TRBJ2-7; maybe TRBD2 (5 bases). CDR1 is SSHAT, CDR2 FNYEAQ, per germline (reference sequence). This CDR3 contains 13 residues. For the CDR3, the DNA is TGTGCTAGCAGCTTAGCGCTGGAGGAAGAGCAGTACTTC. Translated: CASSLALEEEQYF.

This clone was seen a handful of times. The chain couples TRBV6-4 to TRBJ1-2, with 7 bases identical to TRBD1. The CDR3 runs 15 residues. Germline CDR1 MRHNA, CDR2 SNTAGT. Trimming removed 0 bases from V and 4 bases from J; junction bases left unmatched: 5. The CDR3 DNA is TGTGCCAGCAGTGACTCAGGGGGCAATAGCTATGGCTACACCTTC. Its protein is CASSDSGGNSYGYTF.

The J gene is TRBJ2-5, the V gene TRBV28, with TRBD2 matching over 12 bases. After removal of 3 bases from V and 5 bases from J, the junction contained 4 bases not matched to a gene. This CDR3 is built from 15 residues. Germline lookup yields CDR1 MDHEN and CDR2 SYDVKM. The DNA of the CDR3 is TGTGCCAGCAGTTTGACTAGCGGGAGAGGGGAGACCCAGTACTTC. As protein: CASSLTSGRGETQYF.

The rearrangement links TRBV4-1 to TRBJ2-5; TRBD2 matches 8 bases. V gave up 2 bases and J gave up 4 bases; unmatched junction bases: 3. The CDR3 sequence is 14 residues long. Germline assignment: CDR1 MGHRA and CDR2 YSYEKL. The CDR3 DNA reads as TGCGCCAGCAGCCAACGGGGGGGGACAGAGACCCAGTACTTC. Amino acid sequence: CASSQRGGTETQYF.

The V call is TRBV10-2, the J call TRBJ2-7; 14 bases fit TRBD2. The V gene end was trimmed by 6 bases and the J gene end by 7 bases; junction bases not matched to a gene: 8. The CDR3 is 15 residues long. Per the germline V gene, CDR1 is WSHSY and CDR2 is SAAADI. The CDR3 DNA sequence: TGCGCCAGCAGAGGGACTAGCGGGAGCTCGGGAGAGCAGTACTTC. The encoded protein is CASRGTSGSSGEQYF.

DNA for the CDR3: TGTGCCAGCAGTTGGACTTCCGGGACAGGGGGCTCCTACAATGAGCAGTTCTTC. Encoded protein: CASSWTSGTGGSYNEQFF. V and J are TRBV27 and TRBJ2-1, with 11 nucleotides matching TRBD1. CDR1 MNHEY and CDR2 SMNVEV come from the germline V gene (reference sequence). The CDR3 consists of 18 residues. The V segment lost 4 bases and the J segment 0 bases; nucleotides outside the gene matches: 8.

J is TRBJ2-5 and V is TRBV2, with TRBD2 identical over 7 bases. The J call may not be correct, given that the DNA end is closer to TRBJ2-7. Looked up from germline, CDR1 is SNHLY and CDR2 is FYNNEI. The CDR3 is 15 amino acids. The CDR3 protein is CASSVLATPLYEQYF. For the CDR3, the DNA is TGTGCCAGCAGTGTACTAGCGACACCACTGTACGAGCAGTACTTC.

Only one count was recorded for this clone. DNA of the CDR3: TGTGCCAGTGACAGGGGGGCCGAAGCTTTCTTT. This sequence encodes CASDRGAEAFF. The rearrangement joins TRBV6-6 to TRBJ1-1, with TRBD1 matching over 9 bases. Germline V gene lookup returns CDR1 MNHNY and CDR2 SVGAGI (reference sequence). CDR3 length: 11 amino acids. V was clipped by 9 bases and J by 8 bases; unmatched bases: 4.

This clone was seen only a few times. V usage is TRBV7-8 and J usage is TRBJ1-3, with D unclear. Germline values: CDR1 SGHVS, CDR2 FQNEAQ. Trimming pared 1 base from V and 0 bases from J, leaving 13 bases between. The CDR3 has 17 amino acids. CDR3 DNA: TGTGCCAGCAGCTTAGTCGGTTTCAGCTCCTCTGGAAACACCATATATTTT. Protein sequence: CASSLVGFSSSGNTIYF.

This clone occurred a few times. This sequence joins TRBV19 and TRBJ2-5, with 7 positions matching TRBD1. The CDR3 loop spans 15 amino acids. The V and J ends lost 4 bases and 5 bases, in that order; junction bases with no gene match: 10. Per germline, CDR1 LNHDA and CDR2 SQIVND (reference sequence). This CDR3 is CASSTTQGVFETQYF. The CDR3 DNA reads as TGTGCCAGTAGTACGACCCAGGGGGTTTTTGAGACCCAGTACTTC.

CDR3 coding DNA: TGCAGCGTTGAAGGGGACAGCCAAGAGACCCAGTACTTC. Residues: CSVEGDSQETQYF. This chain joins TRBV29-1 and TRBJ2-5; TRBD1 matches at 7 bases. The V segment lost 1 base and the J segment 1 base; nucleotides outside the gene matches: 0. The CDR3 spans 13 residues. Germline V lookup: CDR1 SQVTM, CDR2 ANQGSEA.

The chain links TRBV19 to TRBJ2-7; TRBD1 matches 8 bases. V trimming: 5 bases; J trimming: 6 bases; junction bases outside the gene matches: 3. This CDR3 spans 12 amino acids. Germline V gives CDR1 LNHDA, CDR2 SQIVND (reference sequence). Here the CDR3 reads CASSDRGPEQYF. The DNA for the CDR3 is TGTGCCAGTAGTGACAGGGGTCCCGAGCAGTACTTC.

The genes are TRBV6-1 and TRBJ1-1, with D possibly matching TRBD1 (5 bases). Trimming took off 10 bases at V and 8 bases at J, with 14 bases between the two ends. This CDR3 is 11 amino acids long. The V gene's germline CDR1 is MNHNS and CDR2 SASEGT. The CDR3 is CATQGRGEAFF. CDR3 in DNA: TGTGCCACCCAAGGGCGGGGGGAAGCTTTCTTT.

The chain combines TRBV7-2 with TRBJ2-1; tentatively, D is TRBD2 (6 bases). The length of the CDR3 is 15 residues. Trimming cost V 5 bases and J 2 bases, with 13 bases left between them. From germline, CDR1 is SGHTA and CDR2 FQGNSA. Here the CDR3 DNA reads TGTGCCAGCAGCCCTACTAGCTCAGCCTACAATGAGCAGTTCTTC. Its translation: CASSPTSSAYNEQFF.

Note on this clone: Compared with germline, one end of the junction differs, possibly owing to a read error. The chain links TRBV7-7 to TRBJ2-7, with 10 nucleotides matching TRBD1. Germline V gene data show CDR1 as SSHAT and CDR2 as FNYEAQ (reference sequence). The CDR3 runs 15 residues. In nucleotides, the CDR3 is TGTGCTAGCAGCTCCGGGACAGGGGATGCCTACGAGCAGTACTTC. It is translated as CASSSGTGDAYEQYF.

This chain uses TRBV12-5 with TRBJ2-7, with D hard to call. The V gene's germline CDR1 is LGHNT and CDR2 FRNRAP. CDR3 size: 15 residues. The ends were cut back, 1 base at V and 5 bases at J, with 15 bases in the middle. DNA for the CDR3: TGTGCTAGTGGTTTGGGGCCACCGGACGGACACGAGCAGTACTTC. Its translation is CASGLGPPDGHEQYF.

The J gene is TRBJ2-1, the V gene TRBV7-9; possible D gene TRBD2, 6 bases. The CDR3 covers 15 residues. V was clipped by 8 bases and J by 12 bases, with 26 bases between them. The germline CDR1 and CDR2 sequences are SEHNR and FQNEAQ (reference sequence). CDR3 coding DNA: TGTGCCAGCTTACCGACCCGGGTCCCTCTGGGAGGGCAGTTCTTC. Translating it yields CASLPTRVPLGGQFF.